Listed below are T cell receptor beta chains from one sample, sequenced in a study of CD4+ T cells in melanoma. The protocol was immunoSEQ multiplex PCR, while the TCRdb copy is restricted to in-frame clones and leaves out a portion. The sample records about 5,000 clones, 64% being singletons. Sequenced sample: cells from a culture (not recorded whether cultured in vitro). The receptors originated from a human donor with melanoma. CDR3s include the opening cysteine and the closing phenylalanine or tryptophan. A D gene is named only where the DNA matches it firmly. A row's size may be missing; if present it is once, few, many or a size class.

V gene	clone size	D gene	J gene	CDR3 DNA	CDR3 protein
TRBV9	NA	TRBD1	TRBJ1-1	TGTGCCAGCAGCGCCGGGGGACAGCTGATGAACACTGAAGCTTTCTTT	CASSAGGQLMNTEAFF
TRBV7-9	medium-sized	TRBD1	TRBJ2-1	TGTGCCAGCAGCTTAGGACAGGGGACCAATGAGCAGTTCTTC	CASSLGQGTNEQFF
TRBV7-6	NA	TRBD1	TRBJ1-1	TGTGCCAGCAGCCCTGGGGACAGTCACACTGAAGCTTTCTTT	CASSPGDSHTEAFF
TRBV3-1/TRBV3-2	NA	NA	TRBJ2-5	TGTGCCAGCAGCCAAGGGCGGTTTGGTGGGGCGTACCAAGAGACCCAGTACTTC	CASSQGRFGGAYQETQYF
TRBV30	NA	NA	TRBJ2-7	TGTGCCTGGACAGGGGGAGGCTACGAGCAGTACTTC	CAWTGGGYEQYF
TRBV7-2	NA	TRBD2	TRBJ2-2	TGTGCCAGCAGCTTCGGGGGGAACGGGGAGCTGTTTTTT	CASSFGGNGELFF
TRBV9	NA	TRBD1	TRBJ2-7	TGTGCCAGCAGCTCCGACAGGGGGCCAGGCTCCTACGAGCAGTACTTC	CASSSDRGPGSYEQYF
TRBV9	NA	NA	TRBJ2-4	TGTGCCAGCAGCGTTTATCCAGGAGGCGCCAAAAACATTCAGTACTTC	CASSVYPGGAKNIQYF
TRBV6-1	once	NA	TRBJ1-6	TGTGCCAGCAGTGAATTATCGGGGGGGGTCGATGGTAATTCACCCCTCCACTTT	CASSELSGGVDGNSPLHF
TRBV5-4	NA	TRBD1	TRBJ2-1	TGTGCCAGCAGCCCAGGACAGGGGGCAGGCAATGAGCAGTTCTTC	CASSPGQGAGNEQFF
TRBV6-1	NA	TRBD2	TRBJ2-3	TGTGCCAGCAGTGAAACTAGCGGGGGCGCAGATACGCAGTATTTT	CASSETSGGADTQYF
TRBV6-1	NA	TRBD2	TRBJ2-2	TGTGCCAGCAGTGAACTAGCGGTGACCGGGGAGCTGTTTTTT	CASSELAVTGELFF
TRBV2	NA	NA	TRBJ1-4	TGTGCCAGCAGTGAAGCGGAGAATGAAAAACTGTTTTTT	CASSEAENEKLFF
TRBV6-6	few	NA	TRBJ1-1	TGTGCCAGCAGTAGACCGATGAACACTGAAGCTTTCTTT	CASSRPMNTEAFF
TRBV9	once	TRBD1	TRBJ1-2	TGTGCCAGCAGCGCGGGACAGGGGGGTGGCTACACCTTC	CASSAGQGGGYTF
TRBV7-9	NA	NA	TRBJ1-1	TGTGCCAGCAGCTTCCTGGGCACTGAAGCTTTCTTT	CASSFLGTEAFF
TRBV19	NA	NA	TRBJ2-2	TGTGCCAGTATTGGACGGCCGGACGCTACGGACGGGGAGCTGTTTTTT	CASIGRPDATDGELFF
TRBV11-2	once	NA	TRBJ1-6	TGTGCCAGCAGCCCCGACGGTTACATGAAGAGAGATTCACCCCTCCACTTT	CASSPDGYMKRDSPLHF
TRBV7-2	NA	TRBD1	TRBJ2-7	TGTGCCAGCAGCCCAGGGACAGACTACGAGCAGTACTTC	CASSPGTDYEQYF